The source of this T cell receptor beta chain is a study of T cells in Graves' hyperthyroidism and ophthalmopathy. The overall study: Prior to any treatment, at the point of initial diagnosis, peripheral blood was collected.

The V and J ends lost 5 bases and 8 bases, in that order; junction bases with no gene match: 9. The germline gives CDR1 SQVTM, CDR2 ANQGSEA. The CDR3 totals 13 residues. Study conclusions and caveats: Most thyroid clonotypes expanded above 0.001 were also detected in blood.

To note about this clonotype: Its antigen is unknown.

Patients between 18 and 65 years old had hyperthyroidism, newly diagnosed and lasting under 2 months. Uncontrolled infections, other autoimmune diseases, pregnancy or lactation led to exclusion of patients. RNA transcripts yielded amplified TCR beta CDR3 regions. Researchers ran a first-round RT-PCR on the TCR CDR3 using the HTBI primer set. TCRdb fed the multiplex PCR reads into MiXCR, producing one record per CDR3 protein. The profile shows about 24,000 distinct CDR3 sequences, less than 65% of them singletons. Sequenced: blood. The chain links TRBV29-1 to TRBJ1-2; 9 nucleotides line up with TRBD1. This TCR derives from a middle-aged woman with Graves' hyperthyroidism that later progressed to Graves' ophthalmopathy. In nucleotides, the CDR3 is TGCAGCGTTCCCCGCGGACAGGGGCAAGGCTACACCTTC. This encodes CSVPRGQGQGYTF.